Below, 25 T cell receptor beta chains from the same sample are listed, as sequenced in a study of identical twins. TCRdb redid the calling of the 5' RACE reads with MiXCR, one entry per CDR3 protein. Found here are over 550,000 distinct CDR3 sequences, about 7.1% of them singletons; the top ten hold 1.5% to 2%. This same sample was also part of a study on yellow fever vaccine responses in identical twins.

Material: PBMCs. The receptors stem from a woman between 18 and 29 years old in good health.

The DNA for the CDR3 is TGTGCCAGCAGCTTAGACGCGTCCTACGAGCAGTACTTC. This sequence encodes CASSLDASYEQYF. The chain couples TRBV7-9 to TRBJ2-7; unclear D gene. V was cut by 1 base and J by 1 base, with 5 bases left in between. This CDR3 region has 13 residues. Germline V gene lookup returns CDR1 SEHNR and CDR2 FQNEAQ (reference sequence).

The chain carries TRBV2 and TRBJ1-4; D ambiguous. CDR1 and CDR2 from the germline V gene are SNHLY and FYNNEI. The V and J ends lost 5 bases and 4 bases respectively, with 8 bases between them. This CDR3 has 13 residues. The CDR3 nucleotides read TGTGCCAGCAGTCCCTGGGGTAATGAAAAACTGTTTTTT. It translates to CASSPWGNEKLFF.

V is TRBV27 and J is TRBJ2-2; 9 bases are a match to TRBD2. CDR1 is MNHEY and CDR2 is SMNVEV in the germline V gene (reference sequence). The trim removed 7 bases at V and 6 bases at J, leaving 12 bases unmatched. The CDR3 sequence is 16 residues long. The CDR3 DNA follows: TGTGCCAGCACCCTCCGATTGCGGGAGGGACCCGGGGAGCTGTTTTTT. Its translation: CASTLRLREGPGELFF.

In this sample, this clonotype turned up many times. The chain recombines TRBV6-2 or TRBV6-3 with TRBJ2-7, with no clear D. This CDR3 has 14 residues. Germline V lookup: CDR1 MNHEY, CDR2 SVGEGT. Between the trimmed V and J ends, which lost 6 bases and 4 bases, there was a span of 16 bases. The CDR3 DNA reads TGTGCCAGCAGCCTTGGCTTTTGGGGTTACGAGCAGTACTTC. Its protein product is CASSLGFWGYEQYF.

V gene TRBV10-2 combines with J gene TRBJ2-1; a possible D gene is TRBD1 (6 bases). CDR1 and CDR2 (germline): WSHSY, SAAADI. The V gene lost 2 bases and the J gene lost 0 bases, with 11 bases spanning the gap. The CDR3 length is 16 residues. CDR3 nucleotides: TGCGCCAGCAGTGAGGGGGCGGACAGCTCCTACAATGAGCAGTTCTTC. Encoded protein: CASSEGADSSYNEQFF.

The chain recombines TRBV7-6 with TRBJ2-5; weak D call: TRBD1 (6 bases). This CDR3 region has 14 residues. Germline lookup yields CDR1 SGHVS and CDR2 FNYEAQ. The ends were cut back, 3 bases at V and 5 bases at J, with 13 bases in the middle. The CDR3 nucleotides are TGTGCCAGCAGCTTCATCCCAGGGGCGGAGACCCAGTACTTC. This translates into CASSFIPGAETQYF.

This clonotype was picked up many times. CDR3 loop: CASTLELDLSPGANVLTF. The CDR3 nucleotides read TGTGCCAGCACCCTGGAACTAGACCTCTCACCTGGGGCCAACGTCCTGACTTTC. The J gene is TRBJ2-6, the V gene TRBV5-6, with D possibly TRBD2 on 5 matching bases. Deletions cut 6 bases from V and 2 bases from J, with 21 bases between. The CDR3 has 18 amino acids. Germline-derived CDR1 and CDR2 are SGHDT and YYEEEE. Looking up the rest from reference TRBV5-6 and TRBJ2-6 gives the full variable domain: DAGVTQSPTHLIKTRGQQVTLRCSPKSGHDTVSWYQQALGQGPQFIFQYYEEEERQRGNFPDRFSGHQFPNYSSELNVNALLLGDSALYLCASTLELDLSPGANVLTFGAGSRLTVL.

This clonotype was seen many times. CDR3: CASSPRLGTGELFF. CDR3 nucleotides: TGTGCCAGCAGCCCGAGGCTGGGGACCGGGGAGCTGTTTTTT. The chain joins TRBV12-3 or TRBV12-4 to TRBJ2-2; D is unresolved. V gave up 6 bases and J gave up 5 bases, with 13 bases separating them. The CDR3 covers 14 residues.

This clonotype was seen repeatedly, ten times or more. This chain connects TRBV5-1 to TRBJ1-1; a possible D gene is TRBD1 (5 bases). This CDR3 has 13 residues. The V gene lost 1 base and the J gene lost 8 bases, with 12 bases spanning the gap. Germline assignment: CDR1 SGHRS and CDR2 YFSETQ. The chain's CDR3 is CASSLHGAAEAFF. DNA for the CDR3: TGCGCCAGCAGCTTGCACGGGGCAGCCGAAGCTTTCTTT. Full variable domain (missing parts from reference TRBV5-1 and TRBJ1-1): KAGVTQTPRYLIKTRGQQVTLSCSPISGHRSVSWYQQTPGQGLQFLFEYFSETQRNKGNFPGRFSGRQFSNSRSEMNVSTLELGDSALYLCASSLHGAAEAFFGQGTRLTVV.

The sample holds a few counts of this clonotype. CDR3 protein: CASSPGRPPYEQYF. CDR3 DNA: TGTGCCAGCAGCCCGGGACGGCCACCTTACGAGCAGTACTTC. The chain combines TRBV12-3 or TRBV12-4 with TRBJ2-7; D could derive from TRBD1 or TRBD2 (5 bases each). The CDR3 is made up of 14 amino acids. V was shortened by 6 bases and J by 4 bases, with 16 bases between the two germline ends.

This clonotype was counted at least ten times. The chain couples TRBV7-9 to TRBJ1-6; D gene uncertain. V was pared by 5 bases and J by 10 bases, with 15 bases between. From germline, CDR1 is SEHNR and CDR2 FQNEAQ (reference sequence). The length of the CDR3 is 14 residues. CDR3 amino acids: CASSHPNAGSPLHF. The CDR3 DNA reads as TGTGCCAGCAGCCACCCCAACGCCGGATCACCCCTCCACTTT. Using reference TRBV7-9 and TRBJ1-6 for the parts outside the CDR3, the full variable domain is DTGVSQNPRHKITKRGQNVTFRCDPISEHNRLYWYRQTLGQGPEFLTYFQNEAQLEKSRLLSDRFSAERPKGSFSTLEIQRTEQGDSAMYLCASSHPNAGSPLHFGNGTRLTVT.

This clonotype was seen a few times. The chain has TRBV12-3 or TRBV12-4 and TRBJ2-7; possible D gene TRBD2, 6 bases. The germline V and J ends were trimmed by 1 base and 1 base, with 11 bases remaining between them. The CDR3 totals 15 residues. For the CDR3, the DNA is TGTGCCAGCAGTTTAGAGGCGGGAAGGTCCTACGAGCAGTACGTC. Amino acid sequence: CASSLEAGRSYEQYV.

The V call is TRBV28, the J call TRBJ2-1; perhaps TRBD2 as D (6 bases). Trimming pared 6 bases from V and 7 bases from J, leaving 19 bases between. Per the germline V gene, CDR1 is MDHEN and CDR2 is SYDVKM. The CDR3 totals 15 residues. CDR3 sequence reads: CASSPTYGSNNEQFF. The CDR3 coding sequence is TGTGCCAGCAGCCCCACTTACGGGAGTAATAATGAGCAGTTCTTC.

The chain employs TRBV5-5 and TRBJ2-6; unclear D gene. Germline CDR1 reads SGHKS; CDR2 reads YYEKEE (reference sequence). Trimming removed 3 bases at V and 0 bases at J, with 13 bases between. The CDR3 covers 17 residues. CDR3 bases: TGTGCCAGCAGCTCGGTCCTACAGCACTCTGGGGCCAACGTCCTGACTTTC. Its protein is CASSSVLQHSGANVLTF.

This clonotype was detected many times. Here the CDR3 DNA reads TGTGCCAGCACTACGGACAGGGTAGTAGGTCAGCCCCAGCATTTT. Translated: CASTTDRVVGQPQHF. The gene calls are TRBV12-3 or TRBV12-4 and TRBJ1-5; the match to TRBD1 covers 8 bases. The CDR3 totals 15 residues. V dropped 7 bases and J dropped 6; count of bases not matched to a gene: 11.

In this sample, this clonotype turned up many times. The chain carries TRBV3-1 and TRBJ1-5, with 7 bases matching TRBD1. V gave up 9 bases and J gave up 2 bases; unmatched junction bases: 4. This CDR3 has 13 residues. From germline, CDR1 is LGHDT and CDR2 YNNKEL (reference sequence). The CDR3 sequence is CASLQGRNQPQHF. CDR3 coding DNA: TGTGCCAGTTTACAGGGGCGCAATCAGCCCCAGCATTTT.

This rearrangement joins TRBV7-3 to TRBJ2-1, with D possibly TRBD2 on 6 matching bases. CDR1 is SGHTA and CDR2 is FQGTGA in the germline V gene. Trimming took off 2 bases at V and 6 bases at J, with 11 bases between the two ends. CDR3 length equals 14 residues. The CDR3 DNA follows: TGTGCCAGCAGCTTAGGACTACACCCCAATGAGCAGTTCTTC. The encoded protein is CASSLGLHPNEQFF.

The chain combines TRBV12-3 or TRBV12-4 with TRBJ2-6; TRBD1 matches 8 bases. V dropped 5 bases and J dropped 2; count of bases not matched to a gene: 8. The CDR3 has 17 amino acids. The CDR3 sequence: CASSPLTGAAGANVLTF. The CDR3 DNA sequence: TGTGCCAGCAGTCCCCTGACAGGGGCGGCTGGGGCCAACGTCCTGACTTTC.

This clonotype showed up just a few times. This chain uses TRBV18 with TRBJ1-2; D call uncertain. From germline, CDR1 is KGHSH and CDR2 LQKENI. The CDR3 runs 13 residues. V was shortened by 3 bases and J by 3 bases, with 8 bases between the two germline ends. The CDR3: CASSPLADYGYTF. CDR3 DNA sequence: TGTGCCAGCTCACCCTTGGCAGACTATGGCTACACCTTC.

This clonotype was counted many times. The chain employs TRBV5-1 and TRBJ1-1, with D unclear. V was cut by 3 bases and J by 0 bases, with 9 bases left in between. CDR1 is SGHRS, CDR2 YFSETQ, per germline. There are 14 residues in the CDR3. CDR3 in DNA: TGCGCCAGCAGCTACGGGCGGATGAACACTGAAGCTTTCTTT. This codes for CASSYGRMNTEAFF.

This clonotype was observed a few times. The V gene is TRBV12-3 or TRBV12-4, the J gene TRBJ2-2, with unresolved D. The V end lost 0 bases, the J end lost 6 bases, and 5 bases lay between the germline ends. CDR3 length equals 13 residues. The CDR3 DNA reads TGTGCCAGCAGTTTAGCGGATTCCGGGGAGCTGTTTTTT. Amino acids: CASSLADSGELFF.

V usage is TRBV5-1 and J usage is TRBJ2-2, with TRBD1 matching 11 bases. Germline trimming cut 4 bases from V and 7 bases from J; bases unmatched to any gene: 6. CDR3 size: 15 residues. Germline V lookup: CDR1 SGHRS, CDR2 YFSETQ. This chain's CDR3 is CASSPRTGGIGELFF. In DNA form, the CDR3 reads TGCGCCAGCAGCCCGCGGACAGGGGGCATCGGGGAGCTGTTTTTT.

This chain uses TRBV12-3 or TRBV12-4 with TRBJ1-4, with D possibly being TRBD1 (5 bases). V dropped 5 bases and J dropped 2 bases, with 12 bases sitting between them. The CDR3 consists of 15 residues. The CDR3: CASSPGGATNEKLFF. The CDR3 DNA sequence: TGTGCCAGCAGTCCGGGTGGGGCTACTAATGAAAAACTGTTTTTT.

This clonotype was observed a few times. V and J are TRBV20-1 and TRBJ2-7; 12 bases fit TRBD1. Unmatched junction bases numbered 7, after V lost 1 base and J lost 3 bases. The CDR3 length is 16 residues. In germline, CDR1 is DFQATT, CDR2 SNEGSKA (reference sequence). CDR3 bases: TGCAGTGCTAGAGTTCCCCGGGACAGGGGGCTCTACGAGCAGTACGTC. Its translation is CSARVPRDRGLYEQYV.

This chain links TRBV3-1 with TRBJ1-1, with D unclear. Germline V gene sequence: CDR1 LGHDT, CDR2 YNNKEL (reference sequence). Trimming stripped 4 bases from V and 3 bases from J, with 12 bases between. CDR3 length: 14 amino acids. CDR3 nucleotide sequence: TGTGCCAGCAGCCCAGCCCTAAAGGACACTGAAGCTTTCTTT. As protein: CASSPALKDTEAFF.